This T cell receptor (beta chain) stems from a study of beta chain features in type 1 diabetes. General study points: Patients' naive, central memory and Treg TCRB repertoires seemed closer to one another than those of healthy donors. cDNA sequencing could over-represent cells with high TCR expression. Type 1 diabetes patients had TCRB CDR3s that were shorter (moderately but significantly so) in all four CD4+ subsets.

Of note for this clone: Antigen: not known.

The whole isolated RNA underwent reverse transcription, so sequencing captured expressed TCRB transcripts. Sequencing was performed with immunoSEQ multiplex PCR; in TCRdb, only in-frame clones are kept and a portion is missing. The table lists 600,000 or so clones, 11% to 15% of them singletons. CDR1 is SEHNR, CDR2 FQNEAQ, per germline (reference sequence). The CDR3 runs to 14 residues. V was cut by 5 bases and J by 4 bases, with 14 bases left in between. This receptor was taken from a man aged 18-30 years with type 1 diabetes. The chain joins TRBV7-9 to TRBJ1-2; D is undetermined. The sequenced sample was naive CD4+ T cells from blood. The CDR3 nucleotides are TGTGCCAGCAGCCCCCTAGACACCCTCTATGGCTACACCTTC. Amino acids: CASSPLDTLYGYTF.